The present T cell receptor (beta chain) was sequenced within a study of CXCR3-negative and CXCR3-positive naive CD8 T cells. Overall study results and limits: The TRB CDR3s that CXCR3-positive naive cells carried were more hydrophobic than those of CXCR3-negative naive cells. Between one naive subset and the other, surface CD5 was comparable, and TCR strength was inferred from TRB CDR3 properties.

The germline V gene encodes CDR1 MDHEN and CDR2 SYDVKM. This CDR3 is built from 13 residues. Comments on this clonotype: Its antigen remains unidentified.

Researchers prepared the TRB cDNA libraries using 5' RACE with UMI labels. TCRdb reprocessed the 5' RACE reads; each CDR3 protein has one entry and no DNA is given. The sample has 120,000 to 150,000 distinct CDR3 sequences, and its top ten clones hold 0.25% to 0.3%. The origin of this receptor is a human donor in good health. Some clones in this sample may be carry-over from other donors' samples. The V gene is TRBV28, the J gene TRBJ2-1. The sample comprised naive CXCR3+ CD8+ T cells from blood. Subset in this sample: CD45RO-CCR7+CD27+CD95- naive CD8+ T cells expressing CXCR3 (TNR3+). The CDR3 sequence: CASSSLITTEQFF.